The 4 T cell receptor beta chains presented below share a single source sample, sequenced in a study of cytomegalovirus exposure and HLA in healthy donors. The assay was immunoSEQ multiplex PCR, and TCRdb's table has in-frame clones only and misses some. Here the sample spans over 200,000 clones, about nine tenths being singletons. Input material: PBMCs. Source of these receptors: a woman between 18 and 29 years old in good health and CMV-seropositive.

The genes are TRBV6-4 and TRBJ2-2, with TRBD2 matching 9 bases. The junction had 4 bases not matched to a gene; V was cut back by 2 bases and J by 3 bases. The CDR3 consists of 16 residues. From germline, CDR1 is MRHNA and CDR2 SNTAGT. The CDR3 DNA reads TGTGCCAGCAGTGACAGACTAGCGGCGGACACCGGGGAGCTGTTTTTT. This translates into CASSDRLAADTGELFF.

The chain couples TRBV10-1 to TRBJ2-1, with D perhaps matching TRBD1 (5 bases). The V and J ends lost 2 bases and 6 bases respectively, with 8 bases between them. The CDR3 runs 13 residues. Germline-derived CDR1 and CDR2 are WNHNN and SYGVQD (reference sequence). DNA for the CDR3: TGCGCCAGCAGTGAGGGGGCGTCCAATGAGCAGTTCTTC. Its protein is CASSEGASNEQFF.

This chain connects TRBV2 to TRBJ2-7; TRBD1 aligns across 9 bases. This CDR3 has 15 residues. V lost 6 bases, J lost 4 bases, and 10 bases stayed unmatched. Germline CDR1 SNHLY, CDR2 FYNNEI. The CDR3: CASRPNRGRGYEQYF. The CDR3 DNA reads TGTGCCAGCAGACCAAACAGGGGGCGCGGGTACGAGCAGTACTTC. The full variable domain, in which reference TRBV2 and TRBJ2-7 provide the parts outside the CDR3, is EPEVTQTPSHQVTQMGQEVILRCVPISNHLYFYWYRQILGQKVEFLVSFYNNEISEKSEIFDDQFSVERPDGSNFTLKIRSTKLEDSAMYFCASRPNRGRGYEQYFGPGTRLTVT.

CDR3 sequence reads: CASSRGQTAYNEQFF. The CDR3 DNA reads TGCGCCAGCAGCCGAGGACAGACCGCCTACAATGAGCAGTTCTTC. This chain links TRBV5-1 with TRBJ2-1; tentatively, D is TRBD1 (6 bases). The V end was cut by 4 bases, the J end by 2 bases, with 13 bases between. CDR1 and CDR2 (germline): SGHRS, YFSETQ. This CDR3 has 15 residues.